The clone carrying this T cell receptor (beta chain) was seen repeatedly, ten times or more. One entry per CDR3 protein, called by TCRdb with MiXCR from the PCR reads. The table records around 460,000 distinct CDR3 sequences, about a quarter of them present only once. The sorting of naive CD8 T cells used the CD8+CD4-CCR7+CD45RA+ phenotype. The data stem from a study of molecular identifiers for immune sequencing clone quantification. Study-level background: Replicates split RNA from roughly 20,000 or 100,000 naive CD8 cells five ways, and the researchers sequenced four portions.

The CDR3 consists of 12 residues. Trimming removed 2 bases at V and 4 bases at J, with 4 bases between. CDR1 PRHDT and CDR2 FYEKMQ come from the germline V gene (reference sequence). The sequencing input was naive CD8+ T cells from blood, with Jurkat cell RNA spiked in. Subset denoted: FACS-sorted CD8+CD4-CCR7+CD45RA+ naive T cells. The clonotype was recovered from a human donor in good health. Some libraries in this study had Jurkat cell RNA spiked in. The gene calls are TRBV13 and TRBJ2-3; D unclear. CDR3 nucleotide sequence: TGTGCCAGCAGCTTATGGGCAGATACGCAGTATTTT. As protein: CASSLWADTQYF.